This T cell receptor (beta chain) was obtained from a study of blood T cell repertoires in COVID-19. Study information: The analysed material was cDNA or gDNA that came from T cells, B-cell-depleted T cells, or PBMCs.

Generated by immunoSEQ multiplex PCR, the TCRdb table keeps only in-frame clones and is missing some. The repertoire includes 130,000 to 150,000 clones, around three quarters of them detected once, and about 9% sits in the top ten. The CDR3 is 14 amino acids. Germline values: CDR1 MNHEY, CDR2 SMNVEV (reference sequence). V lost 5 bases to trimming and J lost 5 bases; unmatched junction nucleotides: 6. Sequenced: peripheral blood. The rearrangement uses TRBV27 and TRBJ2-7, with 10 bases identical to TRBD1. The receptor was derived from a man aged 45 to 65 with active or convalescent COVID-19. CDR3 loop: CASSRRQGADEQYF. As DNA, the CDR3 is TGTGCCAGCAGTCGGCGACAGGGGGCAGACGAGCAGTACTTC.